This TCR beta chain was identified in a study of T-cell reconstitution after alpha-beta-depleted transplantation in children listed by TCRdb under 2016. About the study as a whole: Using TCR repertoire profiling, the study followed T-cell immune reconstitution in a quantitative way in children after TCRalphabeta/CD19-depleted allogeneic hematopoietic cell transplantation.

Looking up the germline V gene yields CDR1 ENHRY and CDR2 SYGVKD. At the junction V is shortened by 2 bases and J by 7 bases; bases outside the gene matches: 8. Spanning cysteine to phenylalanine, the CDR3 consists of 15 amino acids. CDR3 DNA is the only sequence kept; it has 45 bases, read in frame from the first base. The library was built by means of PCR. For sequencing, an Illumina HiSeq 2500 was employed. TCR library preparation used molecular barcoding, with unique molecular identifiers applied to normalize quantification of the TCRbeta repertoire. The public reads were run again by TCRdb, first through fastp at Q25 and then through MiXCR, and only productive beta chains were kept. All rows with the same CDR3 protein become a single entry with the most common DNA and genes. The sample table shows about 440,000 distinct CDR3 sequences, and about 40% are seen once. The ten largest clonotypes hold 25% to 30% of the sample.

Points the paper makes about the study in general: About two months after transplant, the apparently early recovery of alphabetaT-cell counts reportedly depended on just several hundred clones that had expanded rapidly and came from non-depleted graft cells. Over subsequent months, a decline in hyperexpanded clone frequencies was noted, and after one year, T-cell counts and TCRbeta diversity were mostly ascribed to newly produced T cells. In some patients, the high TCRbeta diversity seen at day 60 was put down to recipient T cells and intrathymic progenitors that had survived conditioning.

Interpreted using the paper, the treatment or condition label stands for: allogeneic hematopoietic cell transplantation with graft depleted of TCRalphabeta T cells and CD19 B cells. Transplant recipients were children who received TCRalphabeta/CD19-depleted allogeneic hematopoietic cell grafts. This clonotype was detected ten times or more. Its antigen remains unidentified. Base-call qualities are not available, and no considerably larger clone is one nucleotide away. Sequenced material: PBMCs, taken before TCRalphabeta/CD19-depleted stem cell transplant. The rearrangement joined TRBV10-3 to TRBJ2-1; TRBD2 aligns with 7 central bases. The sequence derives from a girl aged 2 to 9 with aplastic anemia, due to receive a stem cell transplant. The CDR3 region reads CAISERGGRNNEQFF. The bases read TGTGCCATCAGTGAGCGCGGCGGGAGAAATAATGAGCAGTTCTTC.